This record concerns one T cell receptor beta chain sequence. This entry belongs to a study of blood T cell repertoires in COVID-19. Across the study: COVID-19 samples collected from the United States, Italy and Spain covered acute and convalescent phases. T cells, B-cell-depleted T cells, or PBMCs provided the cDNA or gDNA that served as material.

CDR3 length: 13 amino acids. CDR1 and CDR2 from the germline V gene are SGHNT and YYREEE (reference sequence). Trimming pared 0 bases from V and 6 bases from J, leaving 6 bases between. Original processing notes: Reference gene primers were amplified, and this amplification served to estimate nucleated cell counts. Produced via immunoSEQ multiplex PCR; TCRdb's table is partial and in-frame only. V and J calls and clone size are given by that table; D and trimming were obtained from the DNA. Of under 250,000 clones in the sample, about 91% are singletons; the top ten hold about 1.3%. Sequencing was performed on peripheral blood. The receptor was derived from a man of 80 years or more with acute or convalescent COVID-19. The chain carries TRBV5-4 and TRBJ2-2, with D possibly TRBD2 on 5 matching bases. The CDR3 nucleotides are TGTGCCAGCAGCTTGGGTAGCGCCGGGGAGCTGTTTTTT. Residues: CASSLGSAGELFF.